The rows below give T cell receptor beta chains drawn from one sample of a study of OX40 agonist ivuxolimab in advanced cancers. The method was immunoSEQ multiplex PCR; TCRdb's version includes in-frame clones alone and lacks a portion of them. The table lists around 97,000 clones, under 85% of them singletons. Sequenced here: CD4+ or CD8+ T cells sorted from blood, sampled in a trial of the OX40 agonist ivuxolimab. These TCRs come from an adult with an advanced solid tumor such as melanoma, head and neck, liver or kidney cancer. Both conserved end residues are part of each CDR3. D genes are given only for firm matches. The size field is filled for only some rows; it gives once, few, many or a size class.

d_gene,v_gene,j_gene,len,abundance,CDR3nt,CDR3aa
TRBD1,TRBV29-1,TRBJ2-7,13,once,TGCAGCGTTGCGACAGGGGGCCTCTACGAGCAGTACTTC,CSVATGGLYEQYF
-,TRBV29-1,TRBJ1-1,13,-,TGCAGCGTTGACAGGCAGGCGAACACTGAAGCTTTCTTT,CSVDRQANTEAFF
-,TRBV27,TRBJ2-7,15,-,TGTGCCAGCAGGTCAGCCGGCGTCCCGATATACGAGCAGTACTTC,CASRSAGVPIYEQYF
-,TRBV6-5,TRBJ1-5,13,-,TGTGCCAGCAGGCTAGAGGGTGGACAGCCCCAGCATTTT,CASRLEGGQPQHF
TRBD1,TRBV5-6,TRBJ2-5,15,-,TGTGCCAGCAGCTTGGTGCAGGGGGCAACGGAGACCCAGTACTTC,CASSLVQGATETQYF
-,TRBV7-2,TRBJ2-1,15,-,TGTGCCAGCAGCTTAGCGCCCGGGACCAACAATGAGCAGTTCTTC,CASSLAPGTNNEQFF
-,TRBV10-2,TRBJ2-3,15,once,TGCGCCAGCAGTGAGTCGAGTGCGTATACAGATACGCAGTATTTT,CASSESSAYTDTQYF
-,TRBV11-3,TRBJ2-1,13,once,TGTGCCAGCAGCTTAGATTTTGGGCGAGAGCAGTTCTTC,CASSLDFGREQFF
TRBD1,TRBV27,TRBJ1-1,16,-,TGTGCCAGCAGTTTATCGGTTACAGGGGTGGACACTGAAGCTTTCTTT,CASSLSVTGVDTEAFF
TRBD2,TRBV7-8,TRBJ2-5,14,-,TGTGCCAGCAGCCGACTAGCGGGAGAGGAGACCCAGTACTTC,CASSRLAGEETQYF
TRBD2,TRBV5-1,TRBJ2-1,15,-,TGCGCCAGCAGCATTACTAGCGGATCCTACAATGAGCAGTTCTTC,CASSITSGSYNEQFF
-,TRBV28,TRBJ2-2,14,-,TGTGCCAGCAGTCCCCCGGGTTTTATCGGGGAGCTGTTTTTT,CASSPPGFIGELFF
-,TRBV5-1,TRBJ1-1,17,-,TGCGCCAGCAGGCCCCCATATTCCTTCAGGGGGAACACTGAAGCTTTCTTT,CASRPPYSFRGNTEAFF
-,TRBV27,TRBJ2-1,12,-,TGTGCCAGCTCTTTGGGGGGCAATGAGCAGTTCTTC,CASSLGGNEQFF
-,TRBV20-1,TRBJ2-7,11,-,TGCAGTGCGAGACTCGGATACGAGCAGTACTTC,CSARLGYEQYF
-,TRBV10-2,TRBJ2-2,15,-,TGCGCCAGCAGTGAGTTCAGACTGAACACCGGGGAGCTGTTTTTT,CASSEFRLNTGELFF
-,TRBV12-5,TRBJ1-1,15,-,TGTGCTAGTGGTCTTCCAGCCGGGGCGAACACTGAAGCTTTCTTT,CASGLPAGANTEAFF
TRBD2,TRBV2,TRBJ2-3,18,-,TGTGCCAGCAGTTCTTCCGGGACTAGGGTGTTTCACACAGATACGCAGTATTTT,CASSSSGTRVFHTDTQYF
TRBD2,TRBV12-5,TRBJ2-5,15,-,TGTGCTAGTGGTTTAGGGACTAGCGGCAGGGAGACCCAGTACTTC,CASGLGTSGRETQYF
-,TRBV5-1,TRBJ1-1,14,-,TGCGCCAGCAGCTTGAATGGCCTAAACACTGAAGCTTTCTTT,CASSLNGLNTEAFF
-,TRBV9,TRBJ1-6,14,-,TGTGCCAGCAGCGACGGGATCGCTGGGTCACCCCTCCACTTT,CASSDGIAGSPLHF
-,TRBV15,TRBJ2-3,15,few,TGTGCCACCAGCAGAGATCGGCAGGGGCGAGATACGCAGTATTTT,CATSRDRQGRDTQYF
-,TRBV4-1,TRBJ1-5,15,-,TGCGCCAGCAGCCAAGAAAGGACAGCTCGCCAGCCCCAGCATTTT,CASSQERTARQPQHF
-,TRBV2,TRBJ1-2,13,-,TGTGCCAGCAGTGAAGCTAGGTTCTATGGCTACACCTTC,CASSEARFYGYTF
TRBD2,TRBV2,TRBJ2-1,13,few,TGTGCCAGCAGTGATGTAGGTAGCGGGAGGCAGTTCTTC,CASSDVGSGRQFF
-,TRBV18,TRBJ1-2,13,-,TGTGCCACCCGGGACATTCCGTTCTATGGCTACACCTTC,CATRDIPFYGYTF
-,TRBV6-1,TRBJ2-7,15,-,TGTGCCAGCAGTGAACGGCCAGCCCCTTCCTACGAGCAGTACTTC,CASSERPAPSYEQYF
TRBD1,TRBV10-3,TRBJ2-1,13,-,TGTGCCATCTCTCGGGACAGGGTTAATGAGCAGTTCTTC,CAISRDRVNEQFF
-,TRBV19,TRBJ1-1,14,few,TGTGCCAGTAGTCGGACAGCCAGGGACACTGAAGCTTTCTTT,CASSRTARDTEAFF
-,TRBV19,TRBJ1-4,15,-,TGTGCCAGTAGTATGTCAAATTGGGGAAATGAAAAACTGTTTTTT,CASSMSNWGNEKLFF
TRBD1,TRBV5-4,TRBJ1-2,14,-,TGTGCCAGCAGCAAGGGACAGGCCGGTTATGGCTACACCTTC,CASSKGQAGYGYTF
TRBD1,TRBV27,TRBJ1-3,14,-,TGTGCCAGCAGTTTACGACAGGGGGGAAACACCATATATTTT,CASSLRQGGNTIYF
-,TRBV7-2,TRBJ1-1,15,-,TGTGCCAGCAGCCCCCGGACACTTTCAAACACTGAAGCTTTCTTT,CASSPRTLSNTEAFF
TRBD1,TRBV7-2,TRBJ1-2,13,-,TGTGCCAGCAGCTTACAGGGGGCGGGAGGCTACACCTTC,CASSLQGAGGYTF
-,TRBV10-2,TRBJ2-1,13,-,TGCGCCAGCAGTGAACTAGCCTTCAAAGAGCAGTTCTTC,CASSELAFKEQFF
-,TRBV7-3,TRBJ2-7,15,-,TGTGCCAGCAGCTGGGGACCCAGGGGAACTCGCGAGCAGTACTTC,CASSWGPRGTREQYF